This entry concerns a single T cell receptor beta chain. It lacks a known antigen. No per-base quality is available; no much larger clone lies one base away. The collaborating institutions used their own protocols to collect whole blood in K2EDTA tubes. For TCRbeta analysis, collaborator samples were shipped as frozen whole blood, as isolated PBMCs, or as DNA extracted from either sample type. These data originate in a study of blood T cell repertoires in COVID-19 (dated by TCRdb to about 2020). Background for the entire study: Samples from collaborators originated in the United States, Italy and Spain and spanned both the acute and convalescent phases of COVID-19. A freely available public database, intended as a resource for researchers studying the immune response to SARS-CoV-2, is where the repertoires were released. The material from the prospective study consisted of cDNA or gDNA derived from T cells, B-cell-depleted T cells, or PBMCs. A de-identified subject ID, COVID-19 status, age in years and sex were almost always included in the sample metadata. Where available, HLA class I and class II types were taken from metadata supplied by the sample provider and were not determined by assay-based typing. Samples came from the ongoing ImmuneRACE study (first 160 participants) plus 1,254 subjects from 6 global collaborators. Deeply sampled blood TCRbeta repertoires from subjects exposed to, actively infected with, or recovered from COVID-19 were included in the dataset. Here is what the overall study found, with its caveats: Clinical and demographic metadata were provided uncurated, with the amount varying by source and participant.

According to the germline V gene, CDR1 reads SGDLS and CDR2 reads YYNGEE. Deletion took 4 bases off V and 4 bases off J, with a span of 12 bases between the germline ends. The CDR3 sequence holds 14 residues, the cysteine and phenylalanine included. Of the read, only the CDR3 DNA is kept; its 42 bases are in frame from base 1. TCRbeta CDR3 regions were amplified from genomic DNA by means of the immunoSEQ Assay, a bias-controlled multiplex PCR. Per the original workflow: Nucleated cell counts per sample were estimated from amplification of reference gene primers within the assay. To quantify the absolute abundance of each unique TCRbeta CDR3 rearrangement, sequence reads were collapsed and filtered. For each sample, productive Simpson clonality was calculated by taking the square root of Simpson's diversity index across productive rearrangements. The clones in this table, taken by TCRdb from immuneACCESS, are in-frame only. Not every clone is retained; where verified, under half of the shortfall comes from an unresolved V gene, and the cause of the rest is unknown. That table gives V, J and clone size, and the DNA gave D and trimming. In this sample the table shows roughly 190,000 clones, roughly nine tenths of which occur a single time. The top ten clones comprise under 3.5% of the sample.

This receptor chain uses TRBV9 and TRBJ1-3, with no reliable assignment of the D segment. Input material: peripheral blood. The TCR sequence derives from a man in his sixties or seventies with acute or convalescent COVID-19. The DNA sequence is given as TGTGCCAGCAGCTCCCCGGTGAGAGGAAACACCATATATTTT. It is translated as CASSSPVRGNTIYF.